This record looks at one T cell receptor beta chain sequence and its context. Its specificity is not known. The same CDR3 arises from other DNA sequences in this sample as well. The CDR3 extends over 14 amino acids. V was clipped by 2 bases and J by 4 bases, with 11 bases between them. Germline V CDR1 and CDR2: SNHLY, FYNNEI. These data belong to a study of shared clonotypes between healthy human individuals. Turning to the study itself: The study enrolled a couple of women and three men aged 18 to 49. The study's findings and limits: An expected dependence of interdonor clonotype sharing on sequencing depth was noted.

Clones were sequenced by immunoSEQ multiplex PCR, and TCRdb holds only the in-frame ones, with some missing. The sample yields fewer than 3 million clones, approximately 90% seen once. The sequence derives from a young man in good health. Some clones in this sample may be carry-over from other donors' samples. Input material: naive CD4+ T cells from PBMCs. Subset here: CD45RA+ positively selected. The chain recombines TRBV2 with TRBJ2-5, with a weak D call TRBD2 (6 bases). This chain's CDR3 is CASSEQGGGETQYF. DNA for the CDR3: TGTGCCAGCAGTGAACAGGGAGGTGGAGAGACCCAGTACTTC.